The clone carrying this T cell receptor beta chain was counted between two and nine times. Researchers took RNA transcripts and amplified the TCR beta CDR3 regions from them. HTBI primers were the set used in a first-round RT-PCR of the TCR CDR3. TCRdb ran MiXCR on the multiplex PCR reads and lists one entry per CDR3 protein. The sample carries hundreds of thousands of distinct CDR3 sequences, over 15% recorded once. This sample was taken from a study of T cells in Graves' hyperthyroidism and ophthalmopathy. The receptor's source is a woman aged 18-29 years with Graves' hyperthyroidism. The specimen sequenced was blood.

DNA of the CDR3: TGCAGCGTTGTGGGGGATGGCTGGCGCGCTTTCTTT. Its translation: CSVVGDGWRAFF. V is TRBV29-1 and J is TRBJ1-1; the D gene is possibly TRBD1 (5 bases). Trimming removed 4 bases at V and 11 bases at J, with 17 bases between. From germline, CDR1 is SQVTM and CDR2 ANQGSEA. The CDR3 has 12 residues.